The rows below give T cell receptor beta chains drawn from one sample of a study of T-cell memory formation after mild COVID-19. TCRdb processed the 5' RACE reads anew with MiXCR; each CDR3 protein has one entry. The table records over 60,000 distinct CDR3 sequences, about a sixth of them present only once. Specimen: PBMCs or a T cell subset sorted from them (not recorded which). Source of these receptors: an adult woman who had mild COVID-19 (a few samples of this study predate the infection). Cell type and time point are not known. Each CDR3 is given with its conserved first and last residue. Each record gives: J gene, V gene, clone size, D gene, CDR3 protein, CDR3 DNA. The D gene is left open where the match is weak. Expanded clones are given a class, and other clones once, few, many or no size at all.

J: TRBJ1-2; V: TRBV5-5; size: few; D: .; CDR3: CASSPPGGSDGYTF; DNA: TGTGCCAGCAGTCCTCCGGGGGGCTCGGATGGCTACACCTTC
J: TRBJ1-6; V: TRBV2; size: .; D: TRBD1; CDR3: CASSEAGQGYLPLHF; DNA: TGTGCCAGCAGTGAAGCGGGACAGGGATATTTACCCCTCCACTTT
J: TRBJ1-3; V: TRBV4-3; size: few; D: .; CDR3: CASSQDRTVSGNTIYF; DNA: TGCGCCAGCAGCCAAGATCGTACAGTCTCTGGAAACACCATATATTTT
J: TRBJ2-1; V: TRBV6-2/TRBV6-3; size: few; D: TRBD1; CDR3: CASSLTGVPNEQFF; DNA: TGTGCCAGCAGTCTAACAGGGGTTCCCAATGAGCAGTTCTTC
J: TRBJ1-3; V: TRBV12-3/TRBV12-4; size: few; D: TRBD1; CDR3: CASSPIGQGLSGNTIYF; DNA: TGTGCCAGCAGTCCGATAGGACAGGGGCTCTCTGGAAACACCATATATTTT
J: TRBJ2-7; V: TRBV7-9; size: few; D: .; CDR3: CASSSDGGSYEQYF; DNA: TGTGCCAGCAGCTCAGACGGTGGCTCCTACGAGCAGTACTTC
J: TRBJ2-7; V: TRBV7-9; size: .; D: TRBD1; CDR3: CASSVVQTGLGEQYF; DNA: TGTGCCAGCAGCGTAGTCCAGACAGGGCTGGGCGAGCAGTACTTC
J: TRBJ2-5; V: TRBV6-2/TRBV6-3; size: few; D: .; CDR3: CASSPDVRETQYF; DNA: TGTGCCAGCAGCCCCGACGTTAGAGAGACCCAGTACTTC
J: TRBJ2-7; V: TRBV20-1; size: .; D: TRBD1; CDR3: CSAALRGPYEQYF; DNA: TGCAGTGCCGCCTTGAGGGGGCCCTACGAGCAGTACTTC
J: TRBJ2-3; V: TRBV20-1; size: few; D: TRBD2; CDR3: CSARGISGGAPSTDTQYF; DNA: TGCAGTGCTAGAGGGATTAGCGGGGGGGCCCCTTCCACAGATACGCAGTATTTT
J: TRBJ2-1; V: TRBV7-2; size: few; D: .; CDR3: CASSHPLSNEQFF; DNA: TGTGCCAGCAGCCATCCTCTATCGAATGAGCAGTTCTTC
J: TRBJ1-4; V: TRBV4-1; size: once; D: .; CDR3: CASSQEVANEKLFF; DNA: TGCGCCAGCAGCCAAGAGGTGGCTAATGAAAAACTGTTTTTT
J: TRBJ2-7; V: TRBV7-7; size: .; D: .; CDR3: CASTHKGTAVPYEQYF; DNA: TGTGCCAGCACTCACAAGGGGACGGCAGTCCCCTACGAGCAGTACTTC
J: TRBJ2-5; V: TRBV5-1; size: .; D: .; CDR3: CASSLYTIQEETQYF; DNA: TGCGCCAGCAGCTTGTATACGATACAAGAAGAGACCCAGTACTTC
J: TRBJ1-4; V: TRBV4-3; size: .; D: .; CDR3: CASSQDRAARLFF; DNA: TGCGCCAGCAGCCAAGATAGAGCAGCGCGTCTGTTTTTT
J: TRBJ2-5; V: TRBV19; size: .; D: TRBD2; CDR3: CASSLAGGLQETQYF; DNA: TGTGCCAGTAGTCTAGCGGGAGGGCTACAAGAGACCCAGTACTTC
J: TRBJ2-2; V: TRBV9; size: .; D: .; CDR3: CASSAGGTGELFF; DNA: TGTGCCAGCAGCGCAGGAGGGACCGGGGAGCTGTTTTTT
J: TRBJ2-1; V: TRBV3-1; size: many; D: .; CDR3: CASSQVPGAPYNEQFF; DNA: TGTGCCAGCAGCCAAGTCCCGGGGGCCCCGTACAATGAGCAGTTCTTC
J: TRBJ2-2; V: TRBV29-1; size: .; D: TRBD1; CDR3: CSVVGQGTGELFF; DNA: TGCAGCGTTGTGGGACAGGGGACCGGGGAGCTGTTTTTT
J: TRBJ2-3; V: TRBV20-1; size: many; D: TRBD2; CDR3: CSARDQLAANPHYTDTQYF; DNA: TGCAGTGCTAGAGATCAGCTAGCGGCCAACCCACATTACACAGATACGCAGTATTTT
J: TRBJ2-7; V: TRBV7-9; size: few; D: .; CDR3: CASSLGVYEQYF; DNA: TGTGCCAGCAGCCTTGGGGTATACGAGCAGTACTTC
J: TRBJ2-7; V: TRBV7-9; size: few; D: .; CDR3: CASSLAGGIYEQYF; DNA: TGTGCCAGCAGCTTAGCGGGAGGTATCTACGAGCAGTACTTC
J: TRBJ2-1; V: TRBV10-3; size: few; D: .; CDR3: CAILSPRNEQFF; DNA: TGTGCCATTCTTAGCCCCCGCAATGAGCAGTTCTTC
J: TRBJ1-1; V: TRBV4-2; size: few; D: .; CDR3: CASSLKEGWTEAFF; DNA: TGTGCCAGCAGCCTAAAGGAGGGGTGGACTGAAGCTTTCTTT
J: TRBJ1-2; V: TRBV4-3; size: once; D: TRBD1; CDR3: CASSQDPGQGAEGYTF; DNA: TGCGCCAGCAGCCAAGATCCGGGACAGGGGGCGGAGGGCTACACCTTC
J: TRBJ2-1; V: TRBV4-1; size: many; D: .; CDR3: CASSQVPGSSYNEQFF; DNA: TGCGCCAGCAGCCAAGTTCCGGGTAGCTCCTACAATGAGCAGTTCTTC
J: TRBJ2-1; V: TRBV6-5; size: .; D: .; CDR3: CASSYEGRFGWNEQFF; DNA: TGTGCCAGCAGTTACGAGGGCAGGTTTGGATGGAATGAGCAGTTCTTC
J: TRBJ1-5; V: TRBV9; size: .; D: .; CDR3: CASSAAGLQPQHF; DNA: TGTGCCAGCAGCGCCGCAGGGCTCCAGCCCCAGCATTTT
J: TRBJ2-1; V: TRBV29-1; size: .; D: .; CDR3: CSVEGAYEQFF; DNA: TGCAGCGTTGAAGGGGCTTATGAGCAGTTCTTC
J: TRBJ2-3; V: TRBV4-1; size: many; D: .; CDR3: CASATTWVYTDTQYF; DNA: TGCGCCAGCGCCACAACCTGGGTGTACACAGATACGCAGTATTTT
J: TRBJ2-1; V: TRBV3-1; size: few; D: .; CDR3: CASSQDWSPGYNEQFF; DNA: TGTGCCAGCAGCCAGGACTGGTCGCCGGGGTACAATGAGCAGTTCTTC
J: TRBJ1-3; V: TRBV4-1; size: .; D: .; CDR3: CASSPTGPSGNTIYF; DNA: TGCGCCAGCAGCCCCACAGGGCCCTCTGGAAACACCATATATTTT
J: TRBJ2-7; V: TRBV4-2; size: few; D: .; CDR3: CASSDRGGFGNEQYF; DNA: TGTGCCAGCAGCGACAGAGGGGGGTTCGGGAACGAGCAGTACTTC
J: TRBJ2-1; V: TRBV7-8; size: few; D: TRBD2; CDR3: CASSLLAGVAYNEQFF; DNA: TGTGCCAGCAGCTTATTAGCGGGAGTGGCCTACAATGAGCAGTTCTTC
J: TRBJ2-3; V: TRBV6-2/TRBV6-3; size: few; D: TRBD1; CDR3: CASRSGTGDTDTQYF; DNA: TGTGCCAGCAGATCCGGGACAGGTGACACAGATACGCAGTATTTT